These 4 T cell receptor beta chains were all obtained from the same sample, sequenced in a study of technical replicates of blood from a handful of donors. This table comes from immunoSEQ multiplex PCR, and its TCRdb copy is limited to in-frame clones, with some not included. The data contain 70,000 to 95,000 clones, around 97% of them singletons. Sequenced material: T cells isolated from PBMCs. Receptors were obtained from a human donor in good health.

This clone was seen just once. The gene calls are TRBV27 and TRBJ1-2; no definite D call. The CDR3 runs to 13 residues. The V end lost 6 bases, the J end lost 5 bases, and 13 bases lay between the germline ends. Germline V gene data show CDR1 as MNHEY and CDR2 as SMNVEV (reference sequence). For the CDR3, the DNA is TGTGCCAGCAGATTCGGAGACTTATATGGCTACACCTTC. Protein product: CASRFGDLYGYTF.

The chain carries TRBV5-4 and TRBJ1-1; D unclear. Looked up from germline, CDR1 is SGHNT and CDR2 is YYREEE (reference sequence). The CDR3 totals 13 residues. Trimming removed 5 bases from V and 8 bases from J, with 16 bases in between. CDR3 amino acids: CASSFTQEPEAFF. The DNA of the CDR3 is TGTGCCAGCAGTTTCACGCAGGAACCGGAAGCTTTCTTT.

This chain links TRBV19 with TRBJ2-1; D is unresolved. Germline loops: CDR1 LNHDA, CDR2 SQIVND (reference sequence). Trimming stripped 3 bases from V and 5 bases from J, with 8 bases between. This CDR3 spans 13 amino acids. CDR3 residues: CASSIAQNNEQFF. The CDR3 DNA sequence: TGTGCCAGTAGTATCGCACAGAACAATGAGCAGTTCTTC.

This chain links TRBV5-1 with TRBJ2-3, with 13 bases identical to TRBD2. Looked up from germline, CDR1 is SGHRS and CDR2 is YFSETQ. Germline trimming cut 4 bases from V and 1 base from J; bases unmatched to any gene: 6. This CDR3 is built from 17 residues. CDR3 DNA sequence: TGCGCCAGCAGCCTAGGACTAGCGGGAGAAGGCACAGATACGCAGTATTTT. It specifies CASSLGLAGEGTDTQYF.